Shown below are 20 T cell receptor beta chains from a single sample sequenced in a study of blood T cell repertoires in COVID-19. Data came from immunoSEQ multiplex PCR; TCRdb stores just in-frame clones and leaves some out. This sample carries around 200,000 clones, over 75% of them seen once, and the ten largest clones take 6.5% to 9%. What was sequenced was PBMCs or T cells enriched from blood (not recorded which). These receptors were collected from a woman between 40 and 50 years old with acute COVID-19.

This rearrangement joins TRBV24-1 to TRBJ2-1, with 13 bases lining up with TRBD2. V gave up 4 bases and J gave up 4 bases; unmatched junction bases: 6. The CDR3 has 17 amino acids. The V gene's germline CDR1 is KGHDR and CDR2 SFDVKD. In DNA, the CDR3 is TGTGCCACCAGTGACACGCGGACTAGCGGGAGTTACAATGAGCAGTTCTTC. Its translation: CATSDTRTSGSYNEQFF.

The chain couples TRBV7-6 to TRBJ1-1, with D unresolved. V lost 1 base, J lost 3 bases, and 6 bases lay in between. Germline-derived CDR1 and CDR2 are SGHVS and FNYEAQ. The CDR3 sequence is 13 residues long. The DNA for the CDR3 is TGTGCCAGCAGCTTAGACAGAGACACTGAAGCTTTCTTT. Its protein product is CASSLDRDTEAFF.

The rearrangement joins TRBV10-3 to TRBJ1-1; 11 bases map to TRBD1. CDR1 and CDR2 from the germline V gene are ENHRY and SYGVKD. Germline trimming cut 0 bases from V and 5 bases from J; bases unmatched to any gene: 8. CDR3 length: 17 amino acids. The chain's CDR3 is CAISESKTGTGGTEAFF. The CDR3, as DNA: TGTGCCATCAGTGAGTCAAAAACCGGGACAGGGGGTACTGAAGCTTTCTTT.

The chain uses TRBV28 and TRBJ1-5; no definite D call. The CDR3 consists of 14 residues. V was pared by 3 bases and J by 1 base, with 7 bases between. Looked up from germline, CDR1 is MDHEN and CDR2 is SYDVKM. CDR3 region: CASSFGLSNQPQHF. CDR3 coding DNA: TGTGCCAGCAGTTTCGGTTTAAGCAATCAGCCCCAGCATTTT.

This clone was recorded a few times. This rearrangement joins TRBV30 to TRBJ1-5, with D unresolved. Between the trimmed V and J ends, which lost 1 base and 8 bases, there was a span of 9 bases. Looked up from germline, CDR1 is GTSNPN and CDR2 is SVGIG (reference sequence). The CDR3 spans 12 residues. CDR3 amino acids: CAWSESSKPQHF. In DNA, the CDR3 is TGTGCCTGGAGTGAGTCAAGCAAGCCCCAGCATTTT. The full variable domain, in which reference TRBV30 and TRBJ1-5 provide the parts outside the CDR3, is SQTIHQWPATLVQPVGSPLSLECTVEGTSNPNLYWYRQAAGRGLQLLFYSVGIGQISSEVPQNLSASRPQDRQFILSSKKLLLSDSGFYLCAWSESSKPQHFGDGTRLSIL.

This chain connects TRBV28 to TRBJ2-7; a weak D match, TRBD2 (5 bases). V was shortened by 9 bases and J by 2 bases, with 14 bases between the two germline ends. The CDR3 runs to 13 residues. From germline, CDR1 is MDHEN and CDR2 SYDVKM. CDR3 DNA: TGTGCCAGTAAGAGGACGGGAACCTACGAGCAGTACTTC. Its translation is CASKRTGTYEQYF.

The J gene is TRBJ1-5, the V gene TRBV14; D remains ambiguous. The germline gives CDR1 SGHDN, CDR2 FVKESK. V lost 10 bases, J lost 1 base, and 20 bases lay in between. The CDR3 is made up of 16 amino acids. CDR3 protein: CAITNRDPRSNQPQHF. CDR3 bases: TGTGCCATCACGAATCGGGATCCGAGAAGCAATCAGCCCCAGCATTTT.

The table lists this clone with a count of one. A much larger clone sits a single nucleotide away, making a read error possible. The chain links TRBV25-1 to TRBJ2-2; 8 positions agree with TRBD1. The V gene's germline CDR1 is MGHDK and CDR2 SYGVNS. With V trimmed by 5 bases and J by 3 bases, 2 bases remained unmatched. CDR3 length: 14 residues. CDR3 loop: CASSKGQDTGELFF. In DNA form, the CDR3 reads TGTGCCAGCAGTAAGGGACAGGACACCGGGGAGCTGTTTTTT.

This clone was seen more than once but under ten times. V is TRBV5-6 and J is TRBJ2-1; 9 bases fit TRBD2. V shed 4 bases, J shed 9 bases, and the junction held 14 bases outside the gene matches. Germline lookup yields CDR1 SGHDT and CDR2 YYEEEE. The CDR3 is made up of 16 amino acids. Written as DNA, the CDR3 is TGTGCCAGCAGCCCTACGGGCGGGAGGGCCTCTGGTGAGCAGTTCTTC. This translates into CASSPTGGRASGEQFF.

The chain combines TRBV2 with TRBJ2-1; no clear D gene. V was trimmed by 7 bases and J by 3 bases, leaving 19 bases between them. Looked up from germline, CDR1 is SNHLY and CDR2 is FYNNEI. The CDR3 is 16 amino acids. The CDR3 here is CASNRLAGTIYNEQFF. The CDR3 DNA reads TGTGCCAGCAATCGGTTAGCCGGAACTATCTACAATGAGCAGTTCTTC.

The chain combines TRBV29-1 with TRBJ2-5; D is ambiguous. The germline V and J ends were trimmed by 3 bases and 4 bases, with 18 bases remaining between them. There are 15 residues in the CDR3. The germline gives CDR1 SQVTM, CDR2 ANQGSEA. The CDR3 loop is CSVENPVSGRETQYF. For the CDR3, the DNA is TGCAGCGTTGAGAATCCAGTAAGTGGTCGAGAGACCCAGTACTTC.

The J gene is TRBJ1-1, the V gene TRBV19, with TRBD1 matching over 11 bases. The CDR3 has 13 amino acids. The V and J ends lost 6 bases and 10 bases, in that order; junction bases with no gene match: 7. Germline-derived CDR1 and CDR2 are LNHDA and SQIVND (reference sequence). The CDR3 spells CASRPPGQGGAFF. CDR3 bases: TGTGCCAGTAGGCCACCGGGACAGGGGGGAGCTTTCTTT.

V is TRBV3-1 (or the pseudogene TRBV3-2) and J is TRBJ1-5; the D gene is possibly TRBD1 (6 bases). The CDR3 has 16 amino acids. V lost 2 bases, J lost 2 bases, and 13 bases lay in between. Germline CDR1 and CDR2: LGHDT and YNNKEL (reference sequence). The CDR3 sequence: CASSQTGFEGNQPQHF. The DNA of the CDR3 is TGTGCCAGCAGCCAAACAGGGTTTGAAGGCAATCAGCCCCAGCATTTT.

The chain has TRBV7-9 and TRBJ2-1; D may be TRBD2 (5 bases). The CDR3 totals 15 residues. Germline values: CDR1 SEHNR, CDR2 FQNEAQ (reference sequence). With 1 base removed from V and 8 bases from J, the gap between germline ends came to 15 bases. In nucleotides, the CDR3 is TGTGCCAGCAGCTTAGAACCGATTAAGAGGGATGAGCAGTTCTTC. Its translation: CASSLEPIKRDEQFF.

The chain combines TRBV3-1 (or the pseudogene TRBV3-2) with TRBJ1-6, with 7 bases identical to TRBD1. Germline loops: CDR1 LGHDT, CDR2 YNNKEL (reference sequence). This CDR3 contains 15 residues. V dropped 0 bases and J dropped 7; count of bases not matched to a gene: 3. The CDR3: CASSQDFRGNSPLHF. The CDR3 coding sequence is TGTGCCAGCAGCCAAGATTTCAGGGGGAATTCACCCCTCCACTTT.

The chain is built from TRBV10-3 and TRBJ2-7, with D possibly TRBD1 on 6 matching bases. The germline V and J ends were trimmed by 7 bases and 5 bases, with 12 bases remaining between them. CDR3 length equals 12 residues. In germline, CDR1 is ENHRY, CDR2 SYGVKD. The CDR3 is CAITGHRNEQYF. CDR3 sequence (DNA): TGTGCCATCACGGGACATCGAAACGAGCAGTACTTC.

V gene TRBV6-1 combines with J gene TRBJ1-4; 9 positions match TRBD1. The CDR3 runs to 18 residues. Per germline, CDR1 MNHNS and CDR2 SASEGT. J lost 8 bases, V lost 0 bases, and 13 bases had no gene match. The CDR3 DNA is TGTGCCAGCAGTGAAGCGTCTCGCCGGGGGACAGGGCGAGAAAAACTGTTTTTT. Its protein is CASSEASRRGTGREKLFF.

The rearrangement links TRBV30 to TRBJ1-1; D call uncertain. The germline V gene has CDR1 GTSNPN and CDR2 SVGIG (reference sequence). Trimming took 5 bases from V and 4 from J, leaving 11 bases between them. The CDR3 consists of 12 residues. The CDR3 bases are TGTGCCTGGGATACACTAACCACTGAAGCTTTCTTT. Its translation is CAWDTLTTEAFF.

V usage is TRBV6-1 and J usage is TRBJ2-7, with unresolved D. V lost 2 bases and J lost 1, with 6 bases in between. Germline V CDR1 and CDR2: MNHNS, SASEGT. The CDR3 loop spans 13 amino acids. The CDR3 reads CASSENTSYEQYF. Written as DNA, the CDR3 is TGTGCCAGCAGTGAAAATACATCCTACGAGCAGTACTTC.

The chain links TRBV7-8 to TRBJ2-1; D possibly uses TRBD1 or TRBD2 (6 bases each). Germline assignment: CDR1 SGHVS and CDR2 FQNEAQ. CDR3 length: 14 amino acids. With 5 bases removed from V and 7 bases from J, the gap between germline ends came to 15 bases. Here the CDR3 DNA reads TGTGCCAGCAGCCGGGGGCTCAAGCCAAATGAGCAGTTCTTC. The encoded protein is CASSRGLKPNEQFF. The entire variable domain, with the rest obtained from reference TRBV7-8 and TRBJ2-1, is as follows: GAGVSQSPRYKVAKRGQDVALRCDPISGHVSLFWYQQALGQGPEFLTYFQNEAQLDKSGLPSDRFFAERPEGSVSTLKIQRTQQEDSAVYLCASSRGLKPNEQFFGPGTRLTVL.